Included here is one T cell receptor beta chain sequence, with context. Its antigen is not known. These data belong to a study of OX40 agonist ivuxolimab in advanced cancers. Study-level findings and limits: Some nonresponders also had low normalized T-cell clonal expansion. Expanded clones tended on average to be more numerous among CD8+ T cells than CD4+.

The method was immunoSEQ multiplex PCR; TCRdb's version includes in-frame clones alone and lacks a portion of them. The data contain over 45,000 clones, 84% of them seen just once; the ten biggest clones take up almost 0.65%. The specimen was CD4+ or CD8+ T cells sorted from blood, collected in a trial of the OX40 agonist ivuxolimab. The sequence was obtained from an adult with an advanced solid tumor such as melanoma, head and neck, liver or kidney cancer.

The CDR3, as DNA: TGTGCCAGTACCATAAAGTGGGGACAGGTAAACGAGCAGTACTTC. Amino acid sequence: CASTIKWGQVNEQYF. The chain combines TRBV19 with TRBJ2-7, with 8 positions matching TRBD1. Trimming cost V 7 bases and J 5 bases; bases outside gene matches: 13. The CDR3 is 15 residues long. The V gene's germline CDR1 is LNHDA and CDR2 SQIVND (reference sequence).